Listed here are 3 T cell receptor beta chains from one sample, sequenced in a study of shared clonotypes between healthy human individuals. The data were produced by immunoSEQ multiplex PCR, yet TCRdb's version contains in-frame clones alone and is incomplete. The sample shows some 2,000,000 clones, about 95% of them seen only once. Naive CD8 cells comprised CD45RO-negative, CCR7-positively selected cells, excluding terminally differentiated effector memory CD45RA+ cells. Input material: naive CD8+ T cells sorted from blood. All receptors derive from a man aged 18 to 35 in good health.

The genes are TRBV2 and TRBJ1-6; perhaps TRBD1 as D (5 bases). The CDR3 consists of 15 residues. Germline CDR1 SNHLY, CDR2 FYNNEI. Trimming stripped 6 bases from V and 8 bases from J, with 17 bases between. CDR3 nucleotides: TGTGCCAGCAGACGGGACTCACACCCCTATTCACCCCTCCACTTT. Residues: CASRRDSHPYSPLHF.

Concerning this clone itself: Other DNA variants within this sample encode the same CDR3. V and J are TRBV13 and TRBJ2-7, with D tentatively TRBD2 (5 bases). Between the trimmed V and J ends, which lost 4 bases and 0 bases, there was a span of 7 bases. The CDR3 consists of 13 residues. Germline assignment: CDR1 PRHDT and CDR2 FYEKMQ (reference sequence). CDR3 bases: TGTGCCAGCAGCTCTCGGGGCTCCTACGAGCAGTACTTC. Its protein is CASSSRGSYEQYF.

This rearrangement joins TRBV27 to TRBJ2-1, with 7 positions matching TRBD2. Germline-derived CDR1 and CDR2 are MNHEY and SMNVEV (reference sequence). This CDR3 comprises 14 residues. V shed 4 bases and J 6 bases; nucleotides not matched to a gene: 6. CDR3 in DNA: TGTGCCAGCAGTTATCTAGCGGCGTTCAATGAGCAGTTCTTC. This sequence encodes CASSYLAAFNEQFF.